This is a list of T cell receptor beta chains from one sample in a study of post-analysis software for immune sequencing data. TCRdb reprocessed the PCR reads via MiXCR and lists one record per CDR3 protein. This sample carries roughly 540,000 distinct CDR3 sequences, 34% of them seen once, and the ten largest clones take about 5.6%. The sample consisted of blood. These receptors were collected from a girl aged 2-17 years with multiple sclerosis. The CDR3 runs from the conserved cysteine through the conserved F or W. The D gene is left open where the match is weak. Rows may omit the clone size; those that give it use once, few, many or a size class.

j_call | d_call | clone_size | v_call | cdr3_aa | cdr3_nt
TRBJ2-3 | TRBD2 | many | TRBV6-1 | CASSELGLATDTQYF | TGTGCCAGCAGTGAATTGGGACTAGCGACAGATACGCAGTATTTT
TRBJ2-3 | TRBD1 | many | TRBV6-5 | CASSVTGSSSTDTQYF | TGTGCCAGCAGCGTGACAGGGTCGTCTAGCACAGATACGCAGTATTTT
TRBJ1-6 | TRBD1 | . | TRBV6-6 | CASSYGQTGQSPLHF | TGTGCCAGCAGTTACGGTCAGACAGGGCAATCACCCCTCCACTTT
TRBJ2-7 | . | . | TRBV2 | CASSVSWREQYF | TGTGCCAGCAGTGTATCTTGGCGCGAGCAGTACTTC
TRBJ1-2 | . | . | TRBV10-3 | CAISELNRSERDGYTF | TGTGCCATCAGTGAGCTCAACCGATCGGAACGCGATGGCTACACCTTC
TRBJ1-5 | . | . | TRBV20-1 | CSGREGLRSNQPQHF | TGCAGTGGTAGAGAGGGGCTTAGGAGCAATCAGCCCCAGCATTTT
TRBJ2-7 | . | . | TRBV20-1 | CSATSGASYEQYF | TGCAGTGCTACCTCCGGGGCCTCCTACGAGCAGTACTTC
TRBJ1-5 | . | . | TRBV14 | CASSQGGGLQPQHF | TGTGCCAGCAGCCAAGGCGGGGGCCTCCAGCCCCAGCATTTT
TRBJ2-3 | TRBD1 | . | TRBV10-3 | CAITRDRSDTQYF | TGTGCCATCACGAGGGACAGATCAGATACGCAGTATTTT
TRBJ2-7 | TRBD2 | many | TRBV7-9 | CASSLTSGGTDEQYF | TGTGCCAGCAGCCTGACTAGCGGGGGGACGGACGAGCAGTACTTC